These T cell receptor beta chains were read from a single sample in a study of blood T cells in healthy people across ages. One entry per CDR3 protein, called by TCRdb with MiXCR from the 5' RACE reads. The sample comprises about 780,000 distinct CDR3 sequences, about a quarter of which are singletons, and around 2.9% rests with the top ten. The sample was also reused in another study, on T cells of mothers and their children.

Sample: blood. The source is a boy younger than 18 in good health. CDR3s include the opening cysteine and the closing phenylalanine or tryptophan. Each record gives: clone size, J gene, V gene, D gene, CDR3 DNA, CDR3 protein. The D gene is left open where the match is weak. Not all rows give a size; the values are once, few, many and, for expanded clones, a class.

abundance: once; j_gene: TRBJ2-7; v_gene: TRBV20-1; d_gene: .; CDR3nt: TGCAGTGCTCGGCGACAGAACGAGCAGTACTTC; CDR3aa: CSARRQNEQYF
abundance: few; j_gene: TRBJ2-2; v_gene: TRBV12-3/TRBV12-4; d_gene: TRBD1; CDR3nt: TGTGCCAGCAGACCGACAGGGAACGGGGAGCTGTTTTTT; CDR3aa: CASRPTGNGELFF
abundance: .; j_gene: TRBJ1-2; v_gene: TRBV25-1; d_gene: .; CDR3nt: TGTGCCAGCAGTGAATGGATAGGGACGGGCTACACCTTC; CDR3aa: CASSEWIGTGYTF
abundance: few; j_gene: TRBJ2-2; v_gene: TRBV12-3/TRBV12-4; d_gene: .; CDR3nt: TGTGCCAGCAGTATCGCATTTTCTGGGGAGCTGTTTTTT; CDR3aa: CASSIAFSGELFF
abundance: few; j_gene: TRBJ1-1; v_gene: TRBV20-1; d_gene: TRBD1; CDR3nt: TGCAGTGCTATAGGAGGACAGGCCGACACTGAAGCTTTCTTT; CDR3aa: CSAIGGQADTEAFF
abundance: .; j_gene: TRBJ2-7; v_gene: TRBV12-3/TRBV12-4; d_gene: .; CDR3nt: TGTGCCAGCAGTTCCTCGCCTTACGAGCAGTACTTC; CDR3aa: CASSSSPYEQYF
abundance: few; j_gene: TRBJ1-3; v_gene: TRBV5-1; d_gene: .; CDR3nt: TGCGCCAGCAGCTTTGGTGCGACTGGAAACACCATATATTTT; CDR3aa: CASSFGATGNTIYF
abundance: few; j_gene: TRBJ1-2; v_gene: TRBV27; d_gene: .; CDR3nt: TGTGCCAGCAGTTTACGCGCTAACTATGGCTACACCTTC; CDR3aa: CASSLRANYGYTF
abundance: few; j_gene: TRBJ2-3; v_gene: TRBV4-1; d_gene: .; CDR3nt: TGCGCCAGCAGCCAAGTGATGTCCACAGATACGCAGTATTTT; CDR3aa: CASSQVMSTDTQYF
abundance: few; j_gene: TRBJ2-1; v_gene: TRBV6-1; d_gene: TRBD2; CDR3nt: TGTGCCAGCAGTGAACTAGCGGGGGCTCAGAATGAGCAGTTCTTC; CDR3aa: CASSELAGAQNEQFF
abundance: few; j_gene: TRBJ2-1; v_gene: TRBV29-1; d_gene: .; CDR3nt: TGCAGCGTTGAAAATCCCAGCGAACTTTACAATGAGCAGTTCTTC; CDR3aa: CSVENPSELYNEQFF